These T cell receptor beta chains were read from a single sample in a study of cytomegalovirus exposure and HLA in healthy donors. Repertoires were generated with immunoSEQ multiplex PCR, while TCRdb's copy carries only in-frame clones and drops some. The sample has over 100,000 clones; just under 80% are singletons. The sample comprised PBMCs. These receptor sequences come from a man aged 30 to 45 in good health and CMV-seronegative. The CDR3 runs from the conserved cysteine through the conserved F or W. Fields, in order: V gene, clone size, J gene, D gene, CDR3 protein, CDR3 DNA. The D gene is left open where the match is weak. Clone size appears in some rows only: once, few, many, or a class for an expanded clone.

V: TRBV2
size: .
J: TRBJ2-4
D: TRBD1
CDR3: CASSPDRGRAKNIQYF
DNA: TGTGCCAGCAGTCCGGACAGGGGGAGGGCCAAAAACATTCAGTACTTC

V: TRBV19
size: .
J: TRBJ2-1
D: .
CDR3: CASSIAGGDLAYNEQFF
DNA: TGTGCCAGTAGTATAGCCGGCGGGGACCTAGCCTACAATGAGCAGTTCTTC

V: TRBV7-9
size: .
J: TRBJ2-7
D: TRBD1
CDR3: CASSAGQGGRYYEQYF
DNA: TGTGCCAGCAGCGCCGGACAGGGGGGGAGGTACTACGAGCAGTACTTC

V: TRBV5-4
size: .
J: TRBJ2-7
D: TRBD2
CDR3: CASSLGLAGGYEQYF
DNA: TGTGCCAGCAGCTTGGGACTAGCGGGGGGTTACGAGCAGTACTTC

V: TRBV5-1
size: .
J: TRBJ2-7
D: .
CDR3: CASSLEPGSYEQYF
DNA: TGCGCCAGCAGCTTGGAACCCGGTTCCTACGAGCAGTACTTC

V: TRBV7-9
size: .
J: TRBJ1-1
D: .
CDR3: CASSLLKTLNTEAFF
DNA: TGTGCCAGCAGCTTATTAAAGACTCTGAACACTGAAGCTTTCTTT

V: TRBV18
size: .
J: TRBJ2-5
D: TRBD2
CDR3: CASSPRVITSGETQYF
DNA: TGTGCCAGCTCACCAAGAGTTATCACTAGCGGAGAGACCCAGTACTTC

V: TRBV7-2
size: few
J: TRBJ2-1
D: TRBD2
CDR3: CASNWGIAGGPYNEQFF
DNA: TGTGCCAGTAATTGGGGGATTGCGGGGGGCCCATACAATGAGCAGTTCTTC

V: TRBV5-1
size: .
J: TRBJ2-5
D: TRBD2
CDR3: CASSWGTSGGSSQETQYF
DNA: TGCGCCAGCAGCTGGGGGACTAGCGGAGGAAGCTCCCAAGAGACCCAGTACTTC

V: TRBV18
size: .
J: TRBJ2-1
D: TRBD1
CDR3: CASSPLPRTGSNEQFF
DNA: TGTGCCAGCTCACCACTCCCCAGGACAGGGTCCAATGAGCAGTTCTTC

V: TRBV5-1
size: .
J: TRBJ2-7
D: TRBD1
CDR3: CASSPKTGPSYEQYF
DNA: TGCGCCAGCAGCCCTAAGACAGGGCCATCCTACGAGCAGTACTTC

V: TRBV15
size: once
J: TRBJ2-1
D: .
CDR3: CATSRDQGFDNEQFF
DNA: TGTGCCACCAGCAGAGATCAGGGGTTCGACAATGAGCAGTTCTTC

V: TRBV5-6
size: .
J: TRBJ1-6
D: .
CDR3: CASGWREKNSPLHF
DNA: TGTGCCAGCGGCTGGCGGGAGAAGAATTCACCCCTCCACTTT

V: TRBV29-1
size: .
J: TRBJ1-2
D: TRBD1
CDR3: CSGGQGQGYTF
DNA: TGCAGCGGTGGACAGGGGCAAGGCTACACCTTC

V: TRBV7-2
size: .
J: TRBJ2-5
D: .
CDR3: CASSRGWGETQYF
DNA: TGTGCCAGCAGCCGGGGGTGGGGGGAGACCCAGTACTTC

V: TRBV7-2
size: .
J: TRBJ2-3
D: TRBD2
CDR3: CASSLSGGGRDTQYF
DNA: TGTGCCAGCAGCTTAAGCGGGGGGGGACGAGATACGCAGTATTTT